These T cell receptor beta chains were read from a single sample in a study of cytomegalovirus exposure and HLA in healthy donors. Profiling relied on immunoSEQ multiplex PCR, and the TCRdb table lists in-frame clones only, not all of them. The sample lists fewer than 60,000 clones, roughly nine tenths occurring once. The sequencing sample was made of PBMCs. These receptors all stem from a woman under 30 in good health and CMV-seronegative. CDR3s include the opening cysteine and the closing phenylalanine or tryptophan. D genes are given only for firm matches.

j_gene | v_gene | d_gene | CDR3nt | CDR3aa
TRBJ2-7 | TRBV19 | - | TGTGCCAGTAGCATTCTAGCGGACAGCTCCTACGAGCAGTACTTC | CASSILADSSYEQYF
TRBJ1-4 | TRBV9 | - | TGTGCCAGCAGCGGGGGGGATGAAAAACTGTTTTTT | CASSGGDEKLFF
TRBJ1-5 | TRBV19 | - | TGTGCCAGTAGCAGGGACAATCAGCCCCAGCATTTT | CASSRDNQPQHF
TRBJ2-5 | TRBV2 | TRBD1 | TGTGCCAGCACCCGACAGGGCCGACAAGAGACCCAGTACTTC | CASTRQGRQETQYF
TRBJ1-5 | TRBV28 | - | TGTGCCAGCACCCCGGCGACAGGCCTTAGCAATCAGCCCCAGCATTTT | CASTPATGLSNQPQHF
TRBJ2-2 | TRBV5-1 | - | TGCGCCAGCAGCTTTTACGGGGGATCGAACACCGGGGAGCTGTTTTTT | CASSFYGGSNTGELFF
TRBJ1-5 | TRBV28 | - | TGTGCCAGCACCCGGGGTGGCAATCAGCCCCAGCATTTT | CASTRGGNQPQHF
TRBJ1-1 | TRBV29-1 | - | TGCAGCGTAAGCCCCCTGAACACTGAAGCTTTCTTT | CSVSPLNTEAFF
TRBJ2-5 | TRBV5-4 | - | TGTGCCAGCAGCTCCTCGGGGGGCCAGAGTAGGGAGACCCAGTACTTC | CASSSSGGQSRETQYF
TRBJ2-3 | TRBV27 | - | TGTGCCAGCAGTGCGGGGACAGATACGCAGTATTTT | CASSAGTDTQYF